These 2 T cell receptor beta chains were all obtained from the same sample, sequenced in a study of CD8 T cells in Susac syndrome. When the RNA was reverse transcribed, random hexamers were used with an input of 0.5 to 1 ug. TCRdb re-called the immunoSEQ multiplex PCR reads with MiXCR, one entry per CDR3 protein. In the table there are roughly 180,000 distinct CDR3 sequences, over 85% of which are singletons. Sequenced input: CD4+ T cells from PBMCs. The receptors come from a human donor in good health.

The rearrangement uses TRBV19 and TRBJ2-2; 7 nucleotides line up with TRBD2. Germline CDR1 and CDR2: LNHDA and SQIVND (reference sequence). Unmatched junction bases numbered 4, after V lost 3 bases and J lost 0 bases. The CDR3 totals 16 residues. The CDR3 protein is CASSIAGRTNTGELFF. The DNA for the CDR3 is TGTGCCAGTAGTATCGCCGGGAGGACGAACACCGGGGAGCTGTTTTTT.

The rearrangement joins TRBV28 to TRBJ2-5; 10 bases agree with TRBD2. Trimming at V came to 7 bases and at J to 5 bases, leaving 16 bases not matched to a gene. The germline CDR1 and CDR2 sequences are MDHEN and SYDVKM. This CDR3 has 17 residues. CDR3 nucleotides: TGTGCCAGCATCCCCCGAGCTAGCGGGAGAACCATGGAGACCCAGTACTTC. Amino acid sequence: CASIPRASGRTMETQYF.